This TCR beta chain was retrieved from a study of control samples from healthy donors and cancer patients (TCRdb year 2020). Reading the germline V gene gives CDR1 SGHAT and CDR2 FQNNGV. From the cysteine up to the phenylalanine, the CDR3 has a length of 14 residues. Here the CDR3 DNA is all that survives: 42 bases in frame from base 1. V trim: 5 bases; J trim: 6 bases; unmatched bases: 5. A word on this clone: Its antigen is currently not known. The sample holds no much larger clone one base away, and base qualities are not on file.

The library was built by means of the immunoSEQ multiplex PCR assay. What TCRdb holds here is the immuneACCESS table cut down to in-frame rearrangements. Part of the clones is not present; checked against another copy, under half of the missing clones reflect an unresolved V gene, and the others are unexplained. This sample is represented by 160,000 or so clones; roughly 94% of them were singletons. Around 15% of the sample is held by the ten biggest clonotypes. The sequenced sample consisted of PBMCs. The chain uses TRBV11-2 and TRBJ2-3; TRBD1 matches 10 bases in the middle. The sequence came from a man aged 60 to 69 with colorectal cancer. The CDR3 amino acid sequence is: CASSVGTGEDTQYF. The DNA reads as follows: TGTGCCAGCAGCGTTGGGACAGGGGAGGATACGCAGTATTTT.